The source of this T cell receptor beta chain is a study of blood T cell repertoires in COVID-19. Study in general: PBMCs, B-cell-depleted T cells, or T cells provided the cDNA or gDNA that made up the material.

This CDR3 has 15 amino acids. CDR1 and CDR2 (germline): MNHEY, SMNVEV (reference sequence). Trimming cost V 1 base and J 4 bases; bases outside gene matches: 6. In the original processing: Using reference gene primer amplification, nucleated cell counts were estimated. The table came from immunoSEQ multiplex PCR; TCRdb's copy has only in-frame clones and leaves some out. V and J calls and clone size come straight from that table; D and trimming were deduced from the DNA. Counted here are under 300,000 clones, 80% to 90% occurring once; the ten biggest clones make up 3.5% to 4.5%. This receptor was identified in a woman between 40 and 50 years old with acute or convalescent COVID-19. The V call is TRBV27, the J call TRBJ1-2; 7 bases fit TRBD1. Sequencing used peripheral blood. The CDR3 sequence: CASSLLGQSIYGYTF. The DNA for the CDR3 is TGTGCCAGCAGTTTATTGGGACAGTCTATCTATGGCTACACCTTC.